This TCR beta chain stems from a study of T cells in Graves' hyperthyroidism and ophthalmopathy. Amplification targeted TCR beta CDR3 regions from RNA transcripts. During a first-round RT-PCR of the TCR CDR3, the HTBI primer set was used. In TCRdb, the multiplex PCR reads were re-called with MiXCR into one record per CDR3 protein. The profile shows more than 550,000 distinct CDR3 sequences, nearly 45% of them singletons. Regarding the study as a whole: Blood shared most expanded thyroid clonotypes above 0.001. Ophthalmopathy was predicted by the model a median of approximately six months ahead of onset. Ophthalmopathy and stable hyperthyroidism were separated by a 13 V-J model.

For this clonotype: Its target is unknown.

CDR1 and CDR2 from the germline V gene are SNHLY and FYNNEI. The CDR3 contains 18 residues. The trim removed 2 bases at V and 9 bases at J, leaving 12 bases unmatched. It was uncontrolled infection, other autoimmune disease, pregnancy or lactation that excluded patients. This receptor was taken from an adult man with Graves' disease, either hyperthyroidism or ophthalmopathy (not recorded which). The specimen sequenced was peripheral blood or thyroid tissue (not recorded which). V usage is TRBV2 and J usage is TRBJ1-6, with TRBD1 matching over 11 bases. CDR3 in DNA: TGTGCCAGCAGTGAAAGTGTGGGAGCCGGGACAGGGGGTTCACCCCTCCACTTT. Residues: CASSESVGAGTGGSPLHF.